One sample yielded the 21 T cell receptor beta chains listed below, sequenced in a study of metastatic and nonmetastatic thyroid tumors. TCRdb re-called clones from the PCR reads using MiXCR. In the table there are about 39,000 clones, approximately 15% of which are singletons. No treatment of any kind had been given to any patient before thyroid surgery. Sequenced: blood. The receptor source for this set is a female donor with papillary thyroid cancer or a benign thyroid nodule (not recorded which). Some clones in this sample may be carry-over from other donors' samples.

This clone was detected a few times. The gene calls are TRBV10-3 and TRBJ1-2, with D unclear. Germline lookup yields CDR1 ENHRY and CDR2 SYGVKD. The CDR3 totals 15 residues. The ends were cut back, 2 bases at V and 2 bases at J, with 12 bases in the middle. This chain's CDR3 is CAISEPKAENYGYTF. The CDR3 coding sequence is TGTGCCATCAGTGAGCCGAAGGCAGAAAACTATGGCTACACCTTC.

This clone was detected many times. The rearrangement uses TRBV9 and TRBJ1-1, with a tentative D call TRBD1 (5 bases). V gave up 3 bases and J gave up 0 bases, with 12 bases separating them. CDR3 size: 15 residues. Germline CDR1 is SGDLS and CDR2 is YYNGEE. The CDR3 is CASSAGVRMNTEAFF. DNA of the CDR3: TGTGCCAGCAGCGCGGGGGTCCGCATGAACACTGAAGCTTTCTTT.

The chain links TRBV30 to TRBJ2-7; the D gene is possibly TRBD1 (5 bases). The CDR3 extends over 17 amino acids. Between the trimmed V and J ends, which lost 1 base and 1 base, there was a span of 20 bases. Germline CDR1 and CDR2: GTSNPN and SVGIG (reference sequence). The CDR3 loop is CAWSDMDIIKGSYEQYF. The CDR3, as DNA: TGTGCCTGGAGTGATATGGACATCATTAAGGGGTCCTACGAGCAGTACTTC.

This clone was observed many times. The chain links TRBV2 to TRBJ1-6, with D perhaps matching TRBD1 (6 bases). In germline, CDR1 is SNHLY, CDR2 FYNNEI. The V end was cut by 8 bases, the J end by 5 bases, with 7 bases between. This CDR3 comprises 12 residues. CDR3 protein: CASHRDNSPLHF. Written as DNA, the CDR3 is TGTGCCAGCCACAGGGATAATTCACCCCTCCACTTT.

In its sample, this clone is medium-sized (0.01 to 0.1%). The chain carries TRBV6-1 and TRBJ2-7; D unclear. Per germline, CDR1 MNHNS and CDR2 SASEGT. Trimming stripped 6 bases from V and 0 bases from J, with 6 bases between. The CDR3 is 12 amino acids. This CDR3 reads CASSEHSYEQYF. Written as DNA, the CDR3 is TGTGCCAGCAGCGAACACTCCTACGAGCAGTACTTC.

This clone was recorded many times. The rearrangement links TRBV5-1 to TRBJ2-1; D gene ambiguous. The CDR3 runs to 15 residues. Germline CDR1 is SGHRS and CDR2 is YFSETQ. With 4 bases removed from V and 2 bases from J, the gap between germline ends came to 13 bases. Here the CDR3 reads CASSLEESPYNEQFF. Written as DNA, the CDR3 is TGCGCCAGCAGCCTTGAGGAGAGTCCCTACAATGAGCAGTTCTTC.

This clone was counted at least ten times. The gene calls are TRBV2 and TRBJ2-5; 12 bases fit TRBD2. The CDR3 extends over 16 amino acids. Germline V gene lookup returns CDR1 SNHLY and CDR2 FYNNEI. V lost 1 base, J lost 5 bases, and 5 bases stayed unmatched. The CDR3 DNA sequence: TGTGCCAGCAGTGAAGAACTAGCGGGAGGTAGGGAGACCCAGTACTTC. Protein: CASSEELAGGRETQYF.

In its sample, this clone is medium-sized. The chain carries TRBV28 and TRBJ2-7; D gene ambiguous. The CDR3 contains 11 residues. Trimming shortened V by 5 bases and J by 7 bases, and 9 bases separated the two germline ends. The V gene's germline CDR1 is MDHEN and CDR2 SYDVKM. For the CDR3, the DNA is TGTGCCAGCAGTACACAAGGGGAGCAGTACTTC. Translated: CASSTQGEQYF.

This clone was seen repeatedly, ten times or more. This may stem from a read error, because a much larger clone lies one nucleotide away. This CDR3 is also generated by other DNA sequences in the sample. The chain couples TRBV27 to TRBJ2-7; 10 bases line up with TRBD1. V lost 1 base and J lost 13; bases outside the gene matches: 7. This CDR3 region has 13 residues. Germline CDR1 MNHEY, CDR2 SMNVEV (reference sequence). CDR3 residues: CASSLWDRGPPYF. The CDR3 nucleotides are TGTGCCAGCAGTTTATGGGACAGGGGCCCTCCCTACTTC.

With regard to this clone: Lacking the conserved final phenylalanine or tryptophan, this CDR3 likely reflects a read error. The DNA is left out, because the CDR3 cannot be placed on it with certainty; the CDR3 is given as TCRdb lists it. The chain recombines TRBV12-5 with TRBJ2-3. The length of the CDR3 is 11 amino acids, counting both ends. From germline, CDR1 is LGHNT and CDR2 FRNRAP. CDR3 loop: CASGSTDTQND.

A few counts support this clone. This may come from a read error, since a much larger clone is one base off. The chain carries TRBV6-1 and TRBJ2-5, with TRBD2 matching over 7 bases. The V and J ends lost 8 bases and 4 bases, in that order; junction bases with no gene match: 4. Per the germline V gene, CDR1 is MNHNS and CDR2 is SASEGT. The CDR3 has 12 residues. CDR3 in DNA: TGTGCCAGCGGGGAGGGTATAGAGACCCAGTACTTC. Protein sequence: CASGEGIETQYF.

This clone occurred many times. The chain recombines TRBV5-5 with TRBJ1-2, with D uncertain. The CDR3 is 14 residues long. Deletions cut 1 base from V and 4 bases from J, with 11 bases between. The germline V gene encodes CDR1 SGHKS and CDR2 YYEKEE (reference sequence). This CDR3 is CASSLHGTSYGYTF. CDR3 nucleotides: TGTGCCAGCAGCTTGCACGGCACCTCCTATGGCTACACCTTC.

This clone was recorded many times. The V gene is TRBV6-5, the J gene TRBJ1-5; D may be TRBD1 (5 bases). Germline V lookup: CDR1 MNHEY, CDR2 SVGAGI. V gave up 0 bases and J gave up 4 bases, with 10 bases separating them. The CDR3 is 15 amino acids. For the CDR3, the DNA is TGTGCCAGCAGTTACTCTAGGGGTTCTAATCAGCCCCAGCATTTT. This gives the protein CASSYSRGSNQPQHF.

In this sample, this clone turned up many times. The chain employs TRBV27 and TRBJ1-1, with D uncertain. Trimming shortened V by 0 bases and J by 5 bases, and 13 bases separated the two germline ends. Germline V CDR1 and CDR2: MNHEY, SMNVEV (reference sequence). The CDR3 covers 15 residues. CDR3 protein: CASSLSPGVGTEAFF. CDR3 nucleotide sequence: TGTGCCAGCAGTTTATCACCTGGGGTGGGAACTGAAGCTTTCTTT.

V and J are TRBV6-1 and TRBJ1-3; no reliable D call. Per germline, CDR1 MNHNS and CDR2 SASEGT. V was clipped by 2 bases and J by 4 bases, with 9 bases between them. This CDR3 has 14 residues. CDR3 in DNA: TGTGCCAGCAGTGAACTGGGGTTGGGAAACACCATATATTTT. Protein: CASSELGLGNTIYF.

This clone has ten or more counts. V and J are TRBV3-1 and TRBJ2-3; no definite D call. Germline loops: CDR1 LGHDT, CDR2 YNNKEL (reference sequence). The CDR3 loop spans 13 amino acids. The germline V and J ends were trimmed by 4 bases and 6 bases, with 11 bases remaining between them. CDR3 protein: CASSPVAADTQYF. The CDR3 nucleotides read TGTGCCAGCAGCCCCGTGGCAGCGGATACGCAGTATTTT.

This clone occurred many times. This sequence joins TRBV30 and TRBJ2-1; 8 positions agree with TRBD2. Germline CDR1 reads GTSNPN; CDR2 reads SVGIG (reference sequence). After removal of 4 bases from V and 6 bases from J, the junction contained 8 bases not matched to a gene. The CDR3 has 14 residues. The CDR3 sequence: CAWTTSERGNEQFF. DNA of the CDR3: TGTGCCTGGACGACTAGCGAGAGAGGCAATGAGCAGTTCTTC.

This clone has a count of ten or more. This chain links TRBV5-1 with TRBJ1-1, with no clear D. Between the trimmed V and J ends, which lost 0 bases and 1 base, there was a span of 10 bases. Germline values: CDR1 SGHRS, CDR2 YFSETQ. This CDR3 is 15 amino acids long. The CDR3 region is CASSLAWIQNTEAFF. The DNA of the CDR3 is TGCGCCAGCAGCTTGGCGTGGATTCAGAACACTGAAGCTTTCTTT.

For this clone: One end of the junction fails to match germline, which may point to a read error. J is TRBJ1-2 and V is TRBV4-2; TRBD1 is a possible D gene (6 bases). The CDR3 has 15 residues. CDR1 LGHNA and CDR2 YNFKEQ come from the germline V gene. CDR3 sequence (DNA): TGTGCCAACAGCCAAGATAAGACAGGACCCTATGGCTACACCTTC. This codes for CANSQDKTGPYGYTF.

This CDR3 is CASSALDRLSGNTIYF. The CDR3 DNA is TGTGCCAGTAGCGCCCTCGACCGACTCTCTGGAAACACCATATATTTT. This rearrangement joins TRBV19 to TRBJ1-3; no firm D call. Trimming took 6 bases from V and 0 from J, leaving 15 bases between them. CDR1 is LNHDA and CDR2 is SQIVND in the germline V gene (reference sequence). The CDR3 has 16 amino acids.

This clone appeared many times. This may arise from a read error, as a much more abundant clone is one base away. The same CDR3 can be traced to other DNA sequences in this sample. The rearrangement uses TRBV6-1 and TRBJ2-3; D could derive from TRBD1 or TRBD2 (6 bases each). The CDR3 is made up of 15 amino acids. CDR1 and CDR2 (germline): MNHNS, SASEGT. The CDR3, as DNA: TGTGCCAGCAGTGAGACAGGAGGGGAAACAGACACGCAGTATTTT. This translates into CASSETGGETDTQYF.